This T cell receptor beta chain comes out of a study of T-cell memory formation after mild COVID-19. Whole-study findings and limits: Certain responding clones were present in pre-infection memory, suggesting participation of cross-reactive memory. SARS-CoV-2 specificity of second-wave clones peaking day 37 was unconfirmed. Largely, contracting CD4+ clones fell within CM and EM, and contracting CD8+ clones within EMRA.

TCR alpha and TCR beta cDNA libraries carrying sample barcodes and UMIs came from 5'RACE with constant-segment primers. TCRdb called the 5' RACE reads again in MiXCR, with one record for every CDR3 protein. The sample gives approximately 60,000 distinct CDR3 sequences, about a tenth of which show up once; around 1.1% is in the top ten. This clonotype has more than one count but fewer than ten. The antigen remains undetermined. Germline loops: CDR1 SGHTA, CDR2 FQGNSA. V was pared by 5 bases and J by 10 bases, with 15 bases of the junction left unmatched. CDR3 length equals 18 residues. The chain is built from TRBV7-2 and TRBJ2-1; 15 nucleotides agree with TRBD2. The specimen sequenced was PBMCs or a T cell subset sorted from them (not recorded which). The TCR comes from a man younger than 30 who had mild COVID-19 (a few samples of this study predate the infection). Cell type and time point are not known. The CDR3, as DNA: TGTGCCAGCAGCCGCCCCGGGACTAGCGGGGGGCCCCTCGGGGAGCAGTTCTTC. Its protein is CASSRPGTSGGPLGEQFF.